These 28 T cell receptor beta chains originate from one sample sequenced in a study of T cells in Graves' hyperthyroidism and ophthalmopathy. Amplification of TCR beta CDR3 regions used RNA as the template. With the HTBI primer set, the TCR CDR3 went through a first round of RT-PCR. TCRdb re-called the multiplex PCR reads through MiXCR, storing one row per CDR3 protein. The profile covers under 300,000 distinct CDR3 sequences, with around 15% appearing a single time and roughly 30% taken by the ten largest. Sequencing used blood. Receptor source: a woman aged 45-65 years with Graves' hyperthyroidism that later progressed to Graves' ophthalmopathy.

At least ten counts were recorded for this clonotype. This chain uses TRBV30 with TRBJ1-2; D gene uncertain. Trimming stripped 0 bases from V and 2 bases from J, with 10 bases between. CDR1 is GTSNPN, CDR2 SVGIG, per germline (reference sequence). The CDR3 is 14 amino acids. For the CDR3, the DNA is TGTGCCTGGAGTGTACGGGGAGGGAACTATGGCTACACCTTC. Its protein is CAWSVRGGNYGYTF. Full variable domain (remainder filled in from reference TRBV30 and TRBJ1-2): SQTIHQWPATLVQPVGSPLSLECTVEGTSNPNLYWYRQAAGRGLQLLFYSVGIGQISSEVPQNLSASRPQDRQFILSSKKLLLSDSGFYLCAWSVRGGNYGYTFGSGTRLTVV.

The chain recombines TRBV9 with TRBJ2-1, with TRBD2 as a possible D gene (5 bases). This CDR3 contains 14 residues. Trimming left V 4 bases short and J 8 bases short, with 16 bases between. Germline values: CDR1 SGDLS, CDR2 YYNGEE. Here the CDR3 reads CASSPLLGSHEQFF. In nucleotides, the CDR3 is TGTGCCAGCAGCCCCCTCCTAGGGAGCCATGAGCAGTTCTTC.

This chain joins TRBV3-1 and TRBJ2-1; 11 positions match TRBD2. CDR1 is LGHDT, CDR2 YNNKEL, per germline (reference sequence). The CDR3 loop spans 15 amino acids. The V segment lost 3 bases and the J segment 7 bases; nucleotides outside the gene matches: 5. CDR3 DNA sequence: TGTGCCAGCAGCCATGGGGGGACTAGCGGTAATGAGCAGTTCTTC. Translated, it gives CASSHGGTSGNEQFF.

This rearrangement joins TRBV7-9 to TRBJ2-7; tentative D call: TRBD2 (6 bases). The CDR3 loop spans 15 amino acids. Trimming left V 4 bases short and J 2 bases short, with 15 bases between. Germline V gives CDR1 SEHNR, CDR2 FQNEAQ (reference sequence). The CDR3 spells CASSSSRDWPYEQYF. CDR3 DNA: TGTGCCAGCAGCTCCTCCCGGGACTGGCCCTACGAGCAGTACTTC.

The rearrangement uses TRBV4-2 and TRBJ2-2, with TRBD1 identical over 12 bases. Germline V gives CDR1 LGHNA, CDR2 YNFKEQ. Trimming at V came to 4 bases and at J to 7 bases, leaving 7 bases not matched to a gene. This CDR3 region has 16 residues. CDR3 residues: CASSRRDRGQGGELFF. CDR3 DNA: TGTGCCAGCAGCCGACGGGACAGGGGGCAAGGCGGGGAGCTGTTTTTT.

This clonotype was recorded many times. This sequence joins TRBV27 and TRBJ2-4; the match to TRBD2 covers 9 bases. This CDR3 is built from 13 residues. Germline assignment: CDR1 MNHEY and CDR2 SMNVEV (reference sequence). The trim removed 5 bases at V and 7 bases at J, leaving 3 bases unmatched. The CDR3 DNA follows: TGTGCCAGCAGTCAGCGGGGGGATAACATTCAGTACTTC. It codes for CASSQRGDNIQYF.

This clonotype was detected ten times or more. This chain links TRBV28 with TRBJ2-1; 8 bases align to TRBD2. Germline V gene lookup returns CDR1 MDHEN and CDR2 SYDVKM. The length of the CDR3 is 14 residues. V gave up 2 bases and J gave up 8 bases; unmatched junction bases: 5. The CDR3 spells CASSLPAGVYEQFF. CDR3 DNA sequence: TGTGCCAGCAGTTTACCAGCGGGAGTATATGAGCAGTTCTTC.

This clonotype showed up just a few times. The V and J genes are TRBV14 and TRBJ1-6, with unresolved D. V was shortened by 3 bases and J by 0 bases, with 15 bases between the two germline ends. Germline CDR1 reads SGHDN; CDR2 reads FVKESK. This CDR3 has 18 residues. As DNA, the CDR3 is TGTGCCAGCAGCCAGCTGGAACCGGCCACCTCCTATAATTCACCCCTCCACTTT. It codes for CASSQLEPATSYNSPLHF.

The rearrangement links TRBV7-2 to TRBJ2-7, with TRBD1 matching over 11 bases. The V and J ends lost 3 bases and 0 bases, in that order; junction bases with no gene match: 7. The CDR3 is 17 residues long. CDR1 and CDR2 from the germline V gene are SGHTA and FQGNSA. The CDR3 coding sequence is TGTGCCAGCAGCTTGAGGACAGGGGGCGAGCCCTCCTACGAGCAGTACTTC. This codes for CASSLRTGGEPSYEQYF.

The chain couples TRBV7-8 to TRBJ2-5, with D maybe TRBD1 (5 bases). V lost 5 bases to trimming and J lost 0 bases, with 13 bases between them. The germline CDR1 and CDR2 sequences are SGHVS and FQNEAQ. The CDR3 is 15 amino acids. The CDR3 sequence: CASSRGLSDQETQYF. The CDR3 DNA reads TGTGCCAGCAGCAGGGGATTGAGCGACCAAGAGACCCAGTACTTC.

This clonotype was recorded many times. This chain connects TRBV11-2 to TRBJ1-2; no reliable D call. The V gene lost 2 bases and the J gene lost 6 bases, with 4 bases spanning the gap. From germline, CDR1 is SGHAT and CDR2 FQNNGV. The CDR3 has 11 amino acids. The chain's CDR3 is CASSLNHGYTF. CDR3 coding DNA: TGTGCCAGCAGCTTAAACCATGGCTACACCTTC.

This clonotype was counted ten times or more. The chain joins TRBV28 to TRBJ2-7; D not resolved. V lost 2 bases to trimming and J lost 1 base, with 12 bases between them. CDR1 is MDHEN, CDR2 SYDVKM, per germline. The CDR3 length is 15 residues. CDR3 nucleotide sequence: TGTGCCAGCAGTTTAGGCTCGGCGGTTTCCTACGAGCAGTACTTC. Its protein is CASSLGSAVSYEQYF.

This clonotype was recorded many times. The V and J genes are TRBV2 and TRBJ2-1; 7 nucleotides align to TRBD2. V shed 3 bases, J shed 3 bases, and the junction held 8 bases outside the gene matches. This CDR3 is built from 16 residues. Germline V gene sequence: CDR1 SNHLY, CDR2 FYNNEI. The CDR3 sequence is CASSDFPSGDYNEQFF. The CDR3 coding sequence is TGTGCCAGCAGTGATTTCCCTAGCGGTGACTACAATGAGCAGTTCTTC.

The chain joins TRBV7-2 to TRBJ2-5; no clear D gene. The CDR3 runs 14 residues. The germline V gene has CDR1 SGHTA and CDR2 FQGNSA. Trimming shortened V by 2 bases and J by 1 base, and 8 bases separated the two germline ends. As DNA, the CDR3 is TGTGCCAGCAGCTTACACAGAGCCCAAGAGACCCAGTACTTC. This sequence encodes CASSLHRAQETQYF.

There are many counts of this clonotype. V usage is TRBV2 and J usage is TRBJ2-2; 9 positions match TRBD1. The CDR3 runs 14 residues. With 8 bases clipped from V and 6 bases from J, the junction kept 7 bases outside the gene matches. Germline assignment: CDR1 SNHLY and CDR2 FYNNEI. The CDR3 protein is CASLRTGESGELFF. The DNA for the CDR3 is TGTGCCAGCCTCAGGACAGGGGAGTCCGGGGAGCTGTTTTTT.

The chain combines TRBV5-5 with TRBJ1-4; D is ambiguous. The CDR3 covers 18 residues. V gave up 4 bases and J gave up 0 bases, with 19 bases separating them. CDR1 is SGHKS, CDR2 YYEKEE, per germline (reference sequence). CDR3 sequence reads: CASSAPAPIEATNEKLFF. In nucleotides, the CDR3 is TGTGCCAGCAGCGCCCCAGCCCCTATAGAGGCAACTAATGAAAAACTGTTTTTT.

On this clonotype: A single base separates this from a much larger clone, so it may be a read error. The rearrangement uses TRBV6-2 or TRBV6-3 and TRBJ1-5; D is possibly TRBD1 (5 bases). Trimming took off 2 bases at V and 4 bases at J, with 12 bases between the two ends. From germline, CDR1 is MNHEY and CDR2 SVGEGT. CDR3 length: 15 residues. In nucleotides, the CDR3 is TGTGCCAGCAGTTACAGGGGATCGTGGAATCAGCCCCAGCATTTT. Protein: CASSYRGSWNQPQHF.

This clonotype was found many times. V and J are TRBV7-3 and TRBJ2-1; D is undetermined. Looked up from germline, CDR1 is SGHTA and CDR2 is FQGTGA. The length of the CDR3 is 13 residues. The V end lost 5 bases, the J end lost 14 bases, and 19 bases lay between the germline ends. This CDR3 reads CASSVAPATAEFF. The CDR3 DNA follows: TGTGCCAGCAGCGTGGCCCCGGCGACGGCGGAGTTCTTC.

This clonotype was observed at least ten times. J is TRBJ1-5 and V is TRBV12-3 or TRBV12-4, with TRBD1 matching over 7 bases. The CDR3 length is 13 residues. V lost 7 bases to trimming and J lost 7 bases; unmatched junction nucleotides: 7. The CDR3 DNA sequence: TGTGCCAGCACCCTGGGCAGGGGGCAGCCCCAGCATTTT. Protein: CASTLGRGQPQHF.

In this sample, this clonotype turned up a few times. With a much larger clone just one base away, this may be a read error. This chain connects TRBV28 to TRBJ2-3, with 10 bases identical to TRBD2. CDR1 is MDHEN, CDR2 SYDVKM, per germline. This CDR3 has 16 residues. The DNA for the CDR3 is TGTGCCGGCAGCTCAGGACTAGCGGCCTTCTCAGATACGCAGTATTTT. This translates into CAGSSGLAAFSDTQYF.

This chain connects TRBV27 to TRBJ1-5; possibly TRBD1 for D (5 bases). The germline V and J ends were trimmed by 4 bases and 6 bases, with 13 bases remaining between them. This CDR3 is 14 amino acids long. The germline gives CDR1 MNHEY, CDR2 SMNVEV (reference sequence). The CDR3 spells CASSWGPVGQPQHF. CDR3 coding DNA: TGTGCCAGCAGTTGGGGCCCTGTAGGTCAGCCCCAGCATTTT.

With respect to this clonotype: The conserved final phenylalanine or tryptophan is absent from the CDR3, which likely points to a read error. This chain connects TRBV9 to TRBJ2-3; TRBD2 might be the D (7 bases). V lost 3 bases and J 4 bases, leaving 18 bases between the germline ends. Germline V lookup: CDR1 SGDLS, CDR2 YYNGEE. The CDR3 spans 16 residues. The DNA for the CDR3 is TGTGCCAGCAGCGAGGGGTACGGGGGGCGCGCAGATACGCAGTATCTT. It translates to CASSEGYGGRADTQYL.

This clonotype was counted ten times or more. CDR3 nucleotides: TGTGCCAGCAGAAGGGACTCCTTCCGGCACACTGAAGCTTTCTTT. This gives the protein CASRRDSFRHTEAFF. This sequence joins TRBV7-6 and TRBJ1-1; D is perhaps TRBD1 (5 bases). There are 15 residues in the CDR3. Trimming removed 6 bases at V and 3 bases at J, with 17 bases between. Per the germline V gene, CDR1 is SGHVS and CDR2 is FNYEAQ.

CDR3 coding DNA: TGTGCCAGCAGCCAGGGGGGACAGGGGAGGATCCAGTACTTC. Protein product: CASSQGGQGRIQYF. The chain links TRBV6-1 to TRBJ2-5; 10 nucleotides match TRBD1. The CDR3 consists of 14 residues. Germline CDR1 is MNHNS and CDR2 is SASEGT. Trimming took 6 bases from V and 10 from J; bases not matched to a gene: 11.

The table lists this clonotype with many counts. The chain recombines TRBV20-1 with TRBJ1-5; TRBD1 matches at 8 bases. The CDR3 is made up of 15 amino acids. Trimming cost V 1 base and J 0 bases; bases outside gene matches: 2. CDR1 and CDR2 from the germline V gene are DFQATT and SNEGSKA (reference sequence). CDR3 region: CSARGQGLSNQPQHF. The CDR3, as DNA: TGCAGTGCTAGAGGACAGGGGCTTAGCAATCAGCCCCAGCATTTT.

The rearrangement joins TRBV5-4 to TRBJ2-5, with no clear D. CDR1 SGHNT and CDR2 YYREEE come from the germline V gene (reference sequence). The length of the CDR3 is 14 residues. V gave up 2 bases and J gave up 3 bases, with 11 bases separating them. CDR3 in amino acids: CASSFLLSEETQYF. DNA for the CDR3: TGTGCCAGCAGCTTTCTTCTGTCCGAAGAGACCCAGTACTTC. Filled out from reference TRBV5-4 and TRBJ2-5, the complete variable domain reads ETGVTQSPTHLIKTRGQQVTLRCSSQSGHNTVSWYQQALGQGPQFIFQYYREEENGRGNFPPRFSGLQFPNYSSELNVNALELDDSALYLCASSFLLSEETQYFGPGTRLLVL.

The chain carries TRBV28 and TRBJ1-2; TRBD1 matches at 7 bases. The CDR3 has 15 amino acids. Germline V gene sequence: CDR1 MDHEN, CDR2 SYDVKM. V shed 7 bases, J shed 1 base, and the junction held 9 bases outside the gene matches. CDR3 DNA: TGTGCCAGCATTACAGGGGCGCCATTTAACTATGGCTACACCTTC. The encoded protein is CASITGAPFNYGYTF.

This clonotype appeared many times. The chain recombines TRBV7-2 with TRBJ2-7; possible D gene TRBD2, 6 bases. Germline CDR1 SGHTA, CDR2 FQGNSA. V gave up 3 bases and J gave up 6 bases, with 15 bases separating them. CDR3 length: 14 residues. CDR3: CASSLWRARAEQYF. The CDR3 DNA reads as TGTGCCAGCAGCTTGTGGAGGGCCAGGGCCGAGCAGTACTTC.